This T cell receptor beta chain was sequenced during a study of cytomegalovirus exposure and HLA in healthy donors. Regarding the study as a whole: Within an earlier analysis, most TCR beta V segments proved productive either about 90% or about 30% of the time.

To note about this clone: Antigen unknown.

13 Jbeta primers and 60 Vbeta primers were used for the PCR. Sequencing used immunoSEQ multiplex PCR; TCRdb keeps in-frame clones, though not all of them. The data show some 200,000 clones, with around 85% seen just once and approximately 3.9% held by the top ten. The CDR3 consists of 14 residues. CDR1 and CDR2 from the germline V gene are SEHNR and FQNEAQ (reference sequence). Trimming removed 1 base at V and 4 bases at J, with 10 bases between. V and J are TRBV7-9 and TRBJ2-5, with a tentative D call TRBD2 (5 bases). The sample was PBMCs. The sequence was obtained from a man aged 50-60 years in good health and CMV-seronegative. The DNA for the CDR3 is TGTGCCAGCAGCTTAGGCCGGGGTTTAGAGACCCAGTACTTC. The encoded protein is CASSLGRGLETQYF.